The rows below give T cell receptor beta chains drawn from one sample of a study of blood T cells in healthy people across ages. TCRdb fed the 5' RACE reads into MiXCR, producing one record per CDR3 protein. The repertoire holds 850,000 to 950,000 distinct CDR3 sequences, with 25% to 30% as singletons. The sequenced material came from blood. Source of these receptors: a woman aged 80 or over in good health. Each CDR3 is given with its conserved first and last residue. The D gene is left open where the match is weak. Not all rows give a size; the values are once, few, many and, for expanded clones, a class.

j_call: TRBJ2-5; d_call: NA; v_call: TRBV18; clone_size: NA; cdr3_nt: TGTGCCAGCTCACCACCGGAGGGTCAAAACAATGAGCAGTACTTC; cdr3_aa: CASSPPEGQNNEQYF
j_call: TRBJ2-1; d_call: TRBD2; v_call: TRBV20-1; clone_size: NA; cdr3_nt: TGCAGTGGACTAGCGGGACCTTGGTATGAGCAGTTCTTC; cdr3_aa: CSGLAGPWYEQFF
j_call: TRBJ1-1; d_call: NA; v_call: TRBV7-9; clone_size: few; cdr3_nt: TGTGCCAGCAGCTTAGGCAACAGAAAGAACACTGAAGCTTTCTTT; cdr3_aa: CASSLGNRKNTEAFF
j_call: TRBJ2-7; d_call: NA; v_call: TRBV18; clone_size: many; cdr3_nt: TGTGCCAGCTCACCCCGAAAAGGACAGCTCAGCTCCTACGAGCAGTACTTC; cdr3_aa: CASSPRKGQLSSYEQYF
j_call: TRBJ1-5; d_call: NA; v_call: TRBV7-2; clone_size: few; cdr3_nt: TGTGCCAGCAGCCCACGGAGGGATAGCAATCAGCCCCAGCATTTT; cdr3_aa: CASSPRRDSNQPQHF
j_call: TRBJ2-1; d_call: NA; v_call: TRBV6-2/TRBV6-3; clone_size: many; cdr3_nt: TGTGCCAGCAGTTACCAGAGCCCTCATGAGCAGTTCTTC; cdr3_aa: CASSYQSPHEQFF
j_call: TRBJ1-1; d_call: TRBD1; v_call: TRBV10-2; clone_size: NA; cdr3_nt: TGCGCCAGCAGCAGGACAGGGGGCCACACTGAAGCTTTCTTT; cdr3_aa: CASSRTGGHTEAFF
j_call: TRBJ2-1; d_call: NA; v_call: TRBV11-2; clone_size: many; cdr3_nt: TGTGCCAGCAGCACCCAGACTAGGGACAATGAGCAGTTCTTC; cdr3_aa: CASSTQTRDNEQFF
j_call: TRBJ2-3; d_call: NA; v_call: TRBV29-1; clone_size: many; cdr3_nt: TGCAGCGTTGACGGACAGACCGATACGCAGTATTTT; cdr3_aa: CSVDGQTDTQYF
j_call: TRBJ2-1; d_call: TRBD2; v_call: TRBV2; clone_size: NA; cdr3_nt: TGTGCCAGCAGTGGGAGGGGGACTAGCAGGTATGAGCAGTTCTTC; cdr3_aa: CASSGRGTSRYEQFF
j_call: TRBJ2-1; d_call: NA; v_call: TRBV7-9; clone_size: NA; cdr3_nt: TGTGCCAGCAAACAGGGAGGAGCAACCTACAATGAGCAGTTCTTC; cdr3_aa: CASKQGGATYNEQFF
j_call: TRBJ1-4; d_call: NA; v_call: TRBV5-1; clone_size: many; cdr3_nt: TGCGCCAGCAGCGAGACAGGCGAAAAACTGTTTTTT; cdr3_aa: CASSETGEKLFF
j_call: TRBJ2-7; d_call: TRBD2; v_call: TRBV20-1; clone_size: many; cdr3_nt: TGCAGCGGACACCCGGGGGGACTGCAGGTATGGGAGCAGTACTTC; cdr3_aa: CSGHPGGLQVWEQYF
j_call: TRBJ1-2; d_call: NA; v_call: TRBV12-3/TRBV12-4; clone_size: many; cdr3_nt: TGTGCCAGCAGTCCGGGGACTACTTTCTACACCTTC; cdr3_aa: CASSPGTTFYTF
j_call: TRBJ1-4; d_call: TRBD1; v_call: TRBV6-1; clone_size: NA; cdr3_nt: TGTGCCAGCACCCGACAGGGCACAACTAATGAAAAACTGTTTTTT; cdr3_aa: CASTRQGTTNEKLFF
j_call: TRBJ2-5; d_call: NA; v_call: TRBV7-2; clone_size: many; cdr3_nt: TGTGCCAGCAGCCTCCGTCAGGGGTGGGAGACCCAGTACTTC; cdr3_aa: CASSLRQGWETQYF
j_call: TRBJ1-4; d_call: NA; v_call: TRBV12-3/TRBV12-4; clone_size: many; cdr3_nt: TGTGCCAGCAGTTTGTGGGGCAGTAATGAAAAACTGTTTTTT; cdr3_aa: CASSLWGSNEKLFF
j_call: TRBJ2-2; d_call: NA; v_call: TRBV12-3/TRBV12-4; clone_size: few; cdr3_nt: TGTGCCAGCAGGTACAGCCCGACGAACACCGGGGAGCTGTTTTTT; cdr3_aa: CASRYSPTNTGELFF
j_call: TRBJ1-1; d_call: NA; v_call: TRBV2; clone_size: once; cdr3_nt: TGTGCCAGCCTATGGACAAATGTGAACACTGAAGCTTTCTTT; cdr3_aa: CASLWTNVNTEAFF
j_call: TRBJ2-1; d_call: NA; v_call: TRBV9; clone_size: NA; cdr3_nt: TGTGCCAGCAGCACTGCAGACGATGAGCAGTTCTTC; cdr3_aa: CASSTADDEQFF
j_call: TRBJ2-7; d_call: NA; v_call: TRBV6-2/TRBV6-3; clone_size: many; cdr3_nt: TGTGCCAGCAGTTACTTTCAGGGAATCTCCTACGAGCAGTACTTC; cdr3_aa: CASSYFQGISYEQYF
j_call: TRBJ2-5; d_call: NA; v_call: TRBV5-1; clone_size: NA; cdr3_nt: TGCGCCAGCAGCATCACAGGACACCAAGAGACCCAGTACTTC; cdr3_aa: CASSITGHQETQYF
j_call: TRBJ2-1; d_call: TRBD2; v_call: TRBV7-2; clone_size: many; cdr3_nt: TGTGCCAGCAGCTTAAGACTAGCGGGGCCTAGCTCCTACAATGAGCAGTTCTTC; cdr3_aa: CASSLRLAGPSSYNEQFF
j_call: TRBJ2-7; d_call: NA; v_call: TRBV13; clone_size: many; cdr3_nt: TGTGCCAGCAGCTTAGGTGCCGGAAATTATAGGGAGCAGTACTTC; cdr3_aa: CASSLGAGNYREQYF
j_call: TRBJ2-3; d_call: TRBD2; v_call: TRBV7-8; clone_size: NA; cdr3_nt: TGTGCCAGCAGCACCCGGGACTACCGCACAGATACGCAGTATTTT; cdr3_aa: CASSTRDYRTDTQYF
j_call: TRBJ2-4; d_call: TRBD1; v_call: TRBV19; clone_size: NA; cdr3_nt: TGTGCCAGTAGTACTCCGGGACAGGGTGTCAAAAACATTCAGTACTTC; cdr3_aa: CASSTPGQGVKNIQYF
j_call: TRBJ2-6; d_call: NA; v_call: TRBV20-1; clone_size: NA; cdr3_nt: TGCAGTGCTCTCCGCCCTGGGGCCAACGTCCTGACTTTC; cdr3_aa: CSALRPGANVLTF
j_call: TRBJ1-2; d_call: NA; v_call: TRBV14; clone_size: NA; cdr3_nt: TGTGCCAGCAGCCAAGAGGATGGGAGGACCCTCTCTTACGGCTACACCTTC; cdr3_aa: CASSQEDGRTLSYGYTF
j_call: TRBJ1-3; d_call: NA; v_call: TRBV6-5; clone_size: NA; cdr3_nt: TGTGCCAGCAGACCCGGCGGACCTGGAAACACCATATATTTT; cdr3_aa: CASRPGGPGNTIYF
j_call: TRBJ2-7; d_call: NA; v_call: TRBV18; clone_size: few; cdr3_nt: TGTGCCAGCTCACGGGGACTGCCATCCTACGAGCAGTACTTC; cdr3_aa: CASSRGLPSYEQYF
j_call: TRBJ2-1; d_call: NA; v_call: TRBV7-2; clone_size: many; cdr3_nt: TGTGCCAGCAGCTTAGATCTAGGGGTCATGCAGTTCTTC; cdr3_aa: CASSLDLGVMQFF
j_call: TRBJ2-4; d_call: TRBD1; v_call: TRBV5-4; clone_size: NA; cdr3_nt: TGTGCCAGCAGCTCGGAAGGCGGACAGGCCTCGGAGGCCAAAAACATTCAGTACTTC; cdr3_aa: CASSSEGGQASEAKNIQYF
j_call: TRBJ1-6; d_call: NA; v_call: TRBV9; clone_size: NA; cdr3_nt: TGTGCCAGCAGCTACCGGACGGGTTACAATTCACCCCTCCACTTT; cdr3_aa: CASSYRTGYNSPLHF
j_call: TRBJ1-1; d_call: TRBD1; v_call: TRBV6-2/TRBV6-3; clone_size: NA; cdr3_nt: TGTGCCAGCACCCTCCCGCGGACAGGGATGAACACTGAAGCTTTCTTT; cdr3_aa: CASTLPRTGMNTEAFF
j_call: TRBJ2-5; d_call: TRBD2; v_call: TRBV20-1; clone_size: many; cdr3_nt: TGCAGTGCTAGAGATCAGAGACTAGCGGGGGGCCGGACGGTGTACTTC; cdr3_aa: CSARDQRLAGGRTVYF
j_call: TRBJ2-1; d_call: TRBD2; v_call: TRBV11-3; clone_size: NA; cdr3_nt: TGTGCCAGCAGCGAACTAGCGGGGGGGCGGGGCAATGAGCAGTTCTTC; cdr3_aa: CASSELAGGRGNEQFF
j_call: TRBJ1-4; d_call: NA; v_call: TRBV20-1; clone_size: many; cdr3_nt: TGCAGTGCTAGTGACCGCTCAACTAATGAAAAACTGTTTTTT; cdr3_aa: CSASDRSTNEKLFF
j_call: TRBJ1-6; d_call: NA; v_call: TRBV2; clone_size: NA; cdr3_nt: TGTGCCAGCATGCGGTTTAGCTCCTATAATTCACCCCTCCACTTT; cdr3_aa: CASMRFSSYNSPLHF
j_call: TRBJ1-2; d_call: TRBD1; v_call: TRBV18; clone_size: few; cdr3_nt: TGTGCCAGCTCACCACTGAACCGGAGACAGGGAATCGATGGCTACACCTTC; cdr3_aa: CASSPLNRRQGIDGYTF
j_call: TRBJ2-1; d_call: TRBD1; v_call: TRBV5-1; clone_size: few; cdr3_nt: TGCGCCAGCAGCCCATCGGGACAGGGGTACAATGAGCAGTTCTTC; cdr3_aa: CASSPSGQGYNEQFF